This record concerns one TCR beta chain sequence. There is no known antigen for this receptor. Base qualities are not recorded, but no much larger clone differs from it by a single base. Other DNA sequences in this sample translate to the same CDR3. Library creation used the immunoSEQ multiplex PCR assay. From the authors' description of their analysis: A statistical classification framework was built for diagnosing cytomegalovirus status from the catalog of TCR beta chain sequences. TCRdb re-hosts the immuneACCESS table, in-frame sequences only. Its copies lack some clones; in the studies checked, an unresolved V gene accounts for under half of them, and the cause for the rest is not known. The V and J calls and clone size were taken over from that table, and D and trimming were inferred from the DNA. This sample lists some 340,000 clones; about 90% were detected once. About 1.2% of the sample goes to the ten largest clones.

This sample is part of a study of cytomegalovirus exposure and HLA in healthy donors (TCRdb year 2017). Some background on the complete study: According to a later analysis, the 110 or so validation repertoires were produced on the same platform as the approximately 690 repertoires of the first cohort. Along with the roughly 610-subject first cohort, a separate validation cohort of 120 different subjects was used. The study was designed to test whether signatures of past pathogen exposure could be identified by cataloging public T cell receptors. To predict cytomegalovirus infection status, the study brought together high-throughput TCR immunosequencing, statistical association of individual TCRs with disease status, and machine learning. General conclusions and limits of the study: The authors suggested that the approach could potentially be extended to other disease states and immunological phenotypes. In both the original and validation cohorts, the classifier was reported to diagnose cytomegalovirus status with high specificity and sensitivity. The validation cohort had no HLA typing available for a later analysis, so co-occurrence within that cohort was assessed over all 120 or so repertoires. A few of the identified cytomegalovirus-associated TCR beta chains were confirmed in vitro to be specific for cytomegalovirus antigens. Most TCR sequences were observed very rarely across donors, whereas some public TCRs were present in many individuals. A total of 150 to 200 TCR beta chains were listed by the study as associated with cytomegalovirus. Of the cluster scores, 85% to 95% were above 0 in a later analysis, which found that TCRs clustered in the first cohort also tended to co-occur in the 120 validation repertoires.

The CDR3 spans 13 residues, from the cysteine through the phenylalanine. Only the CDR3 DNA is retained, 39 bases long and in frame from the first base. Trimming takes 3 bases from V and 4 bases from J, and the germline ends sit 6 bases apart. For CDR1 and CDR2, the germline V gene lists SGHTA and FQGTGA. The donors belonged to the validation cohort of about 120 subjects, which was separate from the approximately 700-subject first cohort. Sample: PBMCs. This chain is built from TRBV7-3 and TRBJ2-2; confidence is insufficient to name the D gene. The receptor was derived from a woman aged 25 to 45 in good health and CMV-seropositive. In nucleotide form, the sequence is TGTGCCAGCAGCTTCTCAAGCACCGGGGAGCTGTTTTTT. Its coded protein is CASSFSSTGELFF.